This T cell receptor beta chain derives from a study of shared clonotypes between healthy human individuals. Study-level findings and limits: It was observed that 5% to 6.5% of naive CD4 clonotypes were shared across a few donors.

The data were produced by immunoSEQ multiplex PCR, yet TCRdb's version contains in-frame clones alone and is incomplete. The top ten clones hold more than 1.5% of a sample with around 1.9 million clones, 93% of them seen once. The CDR3 spans 16 residues. Germline V gene sequence: CDR1 KGHSY, CDR2 FQNENV. V shed 4 bases and J shed 1 base, with 14 bases lying between them. Worth noting for this clone: The antigen is unknown.

CD45RO negativity and positive selection for CCR7 defined naive CD8 cells, a population that excluded terminally differentiated effector memory CD45RA+ cells. The clonotype comes from a man between 18 and 35 years old in good health. Some clones in this sample may be carry-over from other donors' samples. The chain uses TRBV16 and TRBJ1-5; possible D gene TRBD1, 6 bases. Sequences were obtained from naive CD8+ T cells from PBMCs. CDR3 nucleotides: TGTGCCAGCAGCCCCGTAGGGGGGGCCAGCAATCAGCCCCAGCATTTT. This translates into CASSPVGGASNQPQHF.